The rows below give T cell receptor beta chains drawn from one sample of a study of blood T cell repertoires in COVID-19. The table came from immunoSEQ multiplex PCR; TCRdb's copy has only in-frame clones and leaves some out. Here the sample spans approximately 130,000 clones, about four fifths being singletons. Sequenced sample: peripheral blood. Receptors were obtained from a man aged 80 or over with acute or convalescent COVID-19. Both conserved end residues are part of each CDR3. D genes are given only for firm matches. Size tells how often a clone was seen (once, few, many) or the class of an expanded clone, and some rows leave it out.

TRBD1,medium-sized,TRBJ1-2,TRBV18,TGTGCCAGCTCACCACCTCGGACAGGGGGAGATGGCTACACCTTC,CASSPPRTGGDGYTF
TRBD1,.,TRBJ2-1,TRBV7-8,TGTGCCAGCAGCTTAGCGGTCACCACAGGGGACTCCTACAATGAGCAGTTCTTC,CASSLAVTTGDSYNEQFF
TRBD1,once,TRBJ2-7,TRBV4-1,TGCGCCAGCAGCCAAGTGGGACAGGGCTACGAGCAGTACTTC,CASSQVGQGYEQYF
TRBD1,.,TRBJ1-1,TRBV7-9,TGTGCCAGCAGCCTTATGCAGGGGGCTACTGAAGCTTTCTTT,CASSLMQGATEAFF
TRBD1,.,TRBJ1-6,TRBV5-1,TGCGCCAGCAGCTACGGGACAGGTTCTCCCTATAATTCACCCCTCCACTTT,CASSYGTGSPYNSPLHF
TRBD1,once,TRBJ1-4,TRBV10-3,TGTGCCATCAGTGATCCAGGGACAGGGGGCACAAAACTGTTTTTT,CAISDPGTGGTKLFF
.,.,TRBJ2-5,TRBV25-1,TGTGCCAGCAGTGCCGAAATGACAGCACAAGAGACCCAGTACTTC,CASSAEMTAQETQYF
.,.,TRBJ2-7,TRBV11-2,TGTGCCAGCAGCTTAGATTGGAAGGGGAGGACCTACGAGCAGTACTTC,CASSLDWKGRTYEQYF
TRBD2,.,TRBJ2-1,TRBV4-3,TGCGCCAGCAGCCAAACTGGACTAGCGGGTAACAATGAGCAGTTCTTC,CASSQTGLAGNNEQFF
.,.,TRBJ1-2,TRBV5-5,TGTGCCAGCAGCTCCGCCCCCTGGGGCGAGAACTATGGCTACACCTTC,CASSSAPWGENYGYTF
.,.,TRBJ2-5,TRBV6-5,TGTGCCAGCAGCCGAGGGACTCGGGAGACCCAGTACTTC,CASSRGTRETQYF
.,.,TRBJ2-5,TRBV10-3,TGTGCCATCAGTGCGGCAGGGGTAAAGCAAGAGACCCAGTACTTC,CAISAAGVKQETQYF
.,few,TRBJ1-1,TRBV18,TGTGCCAGCTCGCGAATGGGGCAGGGGAGCGAAGCTTTCTTT,CASSRMGQGSEAFF
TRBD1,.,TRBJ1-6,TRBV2,TGTGCCAGCGGACAGGATTCGAGATCACCCCTCCACTTT,CASGQDSRSPLHF
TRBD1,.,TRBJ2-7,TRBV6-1,TGTGCCAGCAGTGAAGCGTACGGACAGGGGGCTTACGAGCAGTACTTC,CASSEAYGQGAYEQYF
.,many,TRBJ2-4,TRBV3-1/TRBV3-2,TGTGCCAGCAGCCACCTCGGGTACATTCAGTACTTC,CASSHLGYIQYF
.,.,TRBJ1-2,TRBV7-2,TGTGCCAGCAGCGCCACAGGGAATTATGGCTACACCTTC,CASSATGNYGYTF
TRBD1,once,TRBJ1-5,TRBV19,TGTGCCAGTAACGACAGGGGCTTTAGGAATCAGCCCCAGCATTTT,CASNDRGFRNQPQHF
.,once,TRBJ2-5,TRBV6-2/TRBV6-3,TGTGCCAGCAGTCCAATCCAAGAGACCCAGTACTTC,CASSPIQETQYF
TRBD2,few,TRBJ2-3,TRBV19,TGTGCCAGTAGTAGCGGGGGGGCTTCTAATACGCAGTATTTT,CASSSGGASNTQYF
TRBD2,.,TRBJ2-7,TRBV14,TGTGCCAGCAGCCTTCCCGGGACTAGCGGGGCCCGGAACTTC,CASSLPGTSGARNF
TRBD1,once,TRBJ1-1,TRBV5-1,TGCGCCAGCGGTACAGGGGGCGCAGGCACTGAAGCTTTCTTT,CASGTGGAGTEAFF
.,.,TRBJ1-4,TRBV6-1,TGTGCCAGCAGTGAGTCAGGGGTTGTTGAAAAACTGTTTTTT,CASSESGVVEKLFF
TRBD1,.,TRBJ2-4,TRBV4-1,TGCGCCAGCAGCTACGGGACAGGCGCTCTTTTGGCCAAAAACATTCAGTACTTC,CASSYGTGALLAKNIQYF
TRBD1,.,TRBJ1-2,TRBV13,TGTGCCAGCAGCTCGACCAGGGGGTATGGCTACACCTTC,CASSSTRGYGYTF
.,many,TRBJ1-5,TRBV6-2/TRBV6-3,TGTGCCAGCAGTTTGACAGCCTATAATCAGCCCCAGCATTTT,CASSLTAYNQPQHF
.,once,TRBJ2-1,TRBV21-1,TGTGCCAGCAGACCGATACTCGGAGACCCGGAGGTCAATGAGCAGTTCTTC,CASRPILGDPEVNEQFF
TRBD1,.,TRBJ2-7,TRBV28,TGTGCCAGCAGTTGGGGACAGGGTGAGCAGTACTTC,CASSWGQGEQYF
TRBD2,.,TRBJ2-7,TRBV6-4,TGTGCCAGCAGTGCCCCCCGGACTAGCGGGGAGCAGTACTTC,CASSAPRTSGEQYF